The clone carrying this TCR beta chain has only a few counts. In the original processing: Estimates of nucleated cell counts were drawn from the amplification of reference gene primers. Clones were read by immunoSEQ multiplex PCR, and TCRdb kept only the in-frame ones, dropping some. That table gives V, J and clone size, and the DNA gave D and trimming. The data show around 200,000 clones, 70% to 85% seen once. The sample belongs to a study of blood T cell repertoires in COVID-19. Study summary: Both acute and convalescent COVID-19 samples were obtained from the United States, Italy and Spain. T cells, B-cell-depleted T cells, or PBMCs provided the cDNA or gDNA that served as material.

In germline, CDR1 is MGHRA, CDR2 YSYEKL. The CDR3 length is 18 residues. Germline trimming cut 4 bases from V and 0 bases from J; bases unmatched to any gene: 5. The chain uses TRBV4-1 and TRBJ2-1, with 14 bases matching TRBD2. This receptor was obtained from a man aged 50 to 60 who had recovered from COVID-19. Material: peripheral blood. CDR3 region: CASSRGLAGVSSYNEQFF. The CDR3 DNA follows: TGCGCCAGCAGCCGGGGACTAGCGGGAGTGTCCTCCTACAATGAGCAGTTCTTC.